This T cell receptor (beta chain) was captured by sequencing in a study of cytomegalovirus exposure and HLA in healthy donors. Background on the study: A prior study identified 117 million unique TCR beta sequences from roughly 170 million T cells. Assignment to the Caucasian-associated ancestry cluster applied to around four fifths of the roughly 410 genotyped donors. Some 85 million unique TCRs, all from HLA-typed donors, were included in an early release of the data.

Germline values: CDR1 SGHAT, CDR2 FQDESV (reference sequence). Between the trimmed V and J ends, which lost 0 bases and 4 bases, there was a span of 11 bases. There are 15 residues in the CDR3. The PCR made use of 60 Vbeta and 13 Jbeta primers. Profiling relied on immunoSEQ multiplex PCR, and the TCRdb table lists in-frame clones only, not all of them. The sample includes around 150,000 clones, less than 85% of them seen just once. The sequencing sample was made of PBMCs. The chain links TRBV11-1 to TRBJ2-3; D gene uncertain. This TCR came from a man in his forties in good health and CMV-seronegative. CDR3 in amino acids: CASSLALVVADTQYF. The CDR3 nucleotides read TGTGCCAGCAGCTTAGCGCTAGTGGTGGCAGATACGCAGTATTTT.